This T cell receptor (beta chain) appears in the sequencing data of a study of shared clonotypes between healthy human individuals (dated by TCRdb to 2018 to 2020). Context from the whole study: The cohort comprised two women and three men aged 18 to 49 years. For each donor, three plates each were used for CD4 naive and CD4 memory, two plates were used for CD8 naive, and one plate was used for CD8 memory. The study deeply sequenced blood TCR repertoires of 5 or 6 healthy adults to estimate repertoire size and the extent of clonotype sharing between individuals. Libraries were prepared and TCR repertoires were sequenced by different laboratories using diverse techniques, in order to increase sequencing depth and limit assay-specific biases. Between about 0.94 and 8.9 billion PBMCs per donor were obtained by leukapheresis.

General findings and caveats noted by the study authors: Because the study included only a small number of donors, the genetic and exposure-history diversity represented was limited. Based on pairwise subsampling, the degree of clonotype sharing among donors was expected to be affected by sequencing depth. Higher generation probabilities were observed for clonotypes shared by all four sorted-subset donors than for non-shared clonotypes. Estimated clonotype richness was generally larger for naive than for memory subsets. Only blood was sampled, and tissue TCR repertoires likely differ from those in blood. Incomplete sequencing was indicated by rarefaction of sorted-subset datasets, despite the large sequencing depth. When four donors were compared, the shared fraction of clonotypes was about 5.5% for naive CD4, about 4% for naive CD8, roughly 2.5% for memory CD4, and around 0.37% for memory CD8.

Concerning this clone: Its antigen is not yet known. Nothing much larger sits one base from this clone, and base qualities are not available.

TCR CDR3 regions were amplified from genomic DNA by multiplex PCR using the deep immunoSEQ assay. Extracted genomic DNA from each cell subset was distributed evenly across all wells of several immunoSEQ 96-well plates, and each plate was treated as a replicate. For sorted subsets, around 200 ng genomic DNA, equal to some 30,000 T cell genomes, was loaded into each replicate PCR. Purified libraries were measured with a Qubit 3.0 fluorometer, size-checked on a Bioanalyzer 2100, and measured again with the KAPA Library Quantification kit. A separate single-read 150-cycle Illumina NextSeq 550 flow cell was used to sequence each immunoSEQ 96-well plate. On the study's bioinformatics: Because the immunoSEQ output held only junctional sequences and lacked quality scores, the filtering could not match the filtering applied to full-length reads. Sequences were annotated with PyIR, a Python wrapper for IgBLAST v1.9, and V/J genes and CDR3 were assigned using IMGT germline references. Reads with weak V/J assignments (E-value above 1e-6), missing CDR3, stop codons, out-of-frame junctions, or ambiguous translated residues were removed. V3J clonotypes were defined as sequences sharing the same inferred V gene, J gene, and CDR3 amino acid sequence. The percentage overlap between two repertoires was calculated by dividing the number of shared unique clonotypes by the size of the smaller repertoire. RTK rarefaction, the Chao1 estimator, and Recon v2.1 estimates of unobserved clonotypes were used to assess repertoire richness. OLGA was used to compute generation probabilities for all TCRbeta clonotypes that the gDNA method yielded from a few donors. Here the immuneACCESS table is served through TCRdb, limited to in-frame sequences with V and J called. Missing clones are a known gap in these copies; in checked studies unresolved V genes cover under half, and the rest lacks a known reason. V, J and clone size were drawn from that table, and D and trimming were deduced from the DNA. The sample profile shows 2 million to 2.5 million clones; roughly 93% of them were found once. Roughly 0.39% of the sample comes from the top ten.

Sequences KGHSH (CDR1) and LQKENI (CDR2) are obtained from the germline V gene. The CDR3 contains 16 residues, cysteine and phenylalanine counted. The DNA shown is the 48-base CDR3, in frame from base 1. From V the trimming removes 6 bases and from J it removes 6 bases, while the gene matches leave 12 bases of the junction unaccounted for. The donors were healthy, HIV-negative adults with no recently reported acute infections or vaccinations. All donors were Caucasian adults living in Nashville, Tennessee, USA. CD4+ T cells were enriched by magnetic negative selection; naive cells were then positively selected on CD45RA, and the negative fraction formed the memory subset. Blood was collected by leukapheresis, and PBMCs were isolated by Ficoll-Histopaque density gradient centrifugation and then cryopreserved in liquid nitrogen vapor phase. Analytical flow cytometry was used to check the purity and quantity of every magnetically sorted T cell population. Genomic DNA was isolated from every sorted fraction and measured by UV absorbance on a Nanodrop 2000c.

The receptor chain draws on TRBV18 and TRBJ1-4, with 8 bases aligning to TRBD1. The receptor comes from a man aged 18-30 years in good health. Some clones in this sample may be carry-over from other donors' samples. The sample taken for sequencing was naive CD4+ T cells from PBMCs. The cell subset or site label of this sample denotes: CD45RA+ positively selected. In nucleotides, the sequence is TGTGCCAGCTCGCAATCCCAGGGGGCCCGGGATGAAAAACTGTTTTTT. Its translation is CASSQSQGARDEKLFF.